The TCR beta chain described here comes from a study of identical twins. Study-wide results and caveats: Reduced insertions were recorded for abundant cord blood beta clonotypes, with no such pattern in memory repertoires. The study found that models underestimated out-of-frame TCR alpha sharing in monozygotic twins. Sequences that were out-of-frame, alpha and twin-shared displayed an excess of low generation probability.

With regard to this clonotype: Its cognate antigen is unknown.

TCRdb reprocessed the 5' RACE reads via MiXCR and lists one record per CDR3 protein. The sample has approximately 1.8 million distinct CDR3 sequences, under 35% seen once. Healthy Caucasian individuals made up all the donors. The CDR3 loop spans 14 amino acids. Trimming shortened V by 6 bases and J by 0 bases, and 11 bases separated the two germline ends. Per the germline V gene, CDR1 is MGHDK and CDR2 is SYGVNS. The sample was cord blood. The clonotype comes from a newborn girl in good health. The chain links TRBV25-1 to TRBJ1-1, with D hard to call. CDR3 sequence: CASSSEWMNTEAFF. DNA of the CDR3: TGTGCCAGCAGCTCAGAGTGGATGAACACTGAAGCTTTCTTT.